The 5 T cell receptor beta chains below all came from one sample that was sequenced in a study of beta chain features in type 1 diabetes. Sequencing targeted expressed TCRB transcripts, as all isolated RNA had been reverse transcribed. Data came from immunoSEQ multiplex PCR; TCRdb stores just in-frame clones and leaves some out. The table includes about 320,000 clones, around 15% detected once. Material: central memory CD4+ T cells from blood. Receptor source: a man aged 25 to 40 in good health.

The chain links TRBV25-1 to TRBJ2-1, with TRBD1 identical over 10 bases. J gave up 4 bases and V 2 bases, and 8 bases lay outside the gene matches. Germline CDR1 is MGHDK and CDR2 is SYGVNS. The CDR3 has 17 residues. CDR3 bases: TGTGCCAGCAGTGAAGCGTCCGGGACAGGGGATTACAATGAGCAGTTCTTC. It codes for CASSEASGTGDYNEQFF.

As regards this clone: In the same sample, other DNA sequences code for this CDR3. The chain employs TRBV18 and TRBJ1-2; D might be TRBD1 (6 bases). The V end lost 3 bases, the J end lost 2 bases, and 7 bases lay between the germline ends. This CDR3 is 13 amino acids long. Germline V gives CDR1 KGHSH, CDR2 LQKENI. The CDR3 sequence is CASSPDSNYGYTF. The CDR3 DNA reads as TGTGCCAGCTCACCGGACAGCAACTATGGCTACACCTTC.

As to this clone: The same CDR3 also results from other DNA sequences found in this sample. This chain connects TRBV28 to TRBJ1-2; TRBD1 aligns across 10 bases. V was clipped by 6 bases and J by 2 bases; unmatched bases: 0. The CDR3 runs to 13 residues. Germline V lookup: CDR1 MDHEN, CDR2 SYDVKM. The CDR3 DNA is TGTGCCAGCAGGACAGGGGGCAACTATGGCTACACCTTC. It is translated as CASRTGGNYGYTF.

V gene TRBV5-6 combines with J gene TRBJ2-5, with 9 bases that match TRBD2. CDR1 and CDR2 from the germline V gene are SGHDT and YYEEEE. The CDR3 has 16 amino acids. Trimming at V came to 4 bases and at J to 4 bases, leaving 11 bases not matched to a gene. CDR3 amino acids: CASSPSGSGGSETQYF. The CDR3 bases are TGTGCCAGCAGCCCCTCGGGTAGCGGGGGCTCAGAGACCCAGTACTTC.

The V and J genes are TRBV5-6 and TRBJ2-2; D gene unclear. Deletions cut 2 bases from V and 4 bases from J, with 6 bases between. The CDR3 is 13 amino acids. The V gene's germline CDR1 is SGHDT and CDR2 YYEEEE. In nucleotides, the CDR3 is TGTGCCAGCAGCTTCGGAACCACCGGGGAGCTGTTTTTT. Amino acids: CASSFGTTGELFF.